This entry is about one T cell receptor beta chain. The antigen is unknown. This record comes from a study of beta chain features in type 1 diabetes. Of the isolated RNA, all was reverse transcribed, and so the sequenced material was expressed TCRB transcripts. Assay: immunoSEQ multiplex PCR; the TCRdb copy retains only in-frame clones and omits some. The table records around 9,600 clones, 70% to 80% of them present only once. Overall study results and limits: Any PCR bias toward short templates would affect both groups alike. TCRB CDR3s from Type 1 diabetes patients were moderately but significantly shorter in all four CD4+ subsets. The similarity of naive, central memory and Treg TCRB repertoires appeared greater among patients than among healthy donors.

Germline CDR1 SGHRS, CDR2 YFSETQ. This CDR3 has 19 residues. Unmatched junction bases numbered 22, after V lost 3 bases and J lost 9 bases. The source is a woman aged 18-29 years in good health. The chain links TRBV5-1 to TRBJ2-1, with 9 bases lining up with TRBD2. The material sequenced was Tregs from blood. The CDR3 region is CASSSSTLAGKSLRGEQFF. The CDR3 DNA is TGCGCCAGCAGCTCCTCCACACTAGCGGGCAAAAGTCTTCGCGGTGAGCAGTTCTTC.